This T cell receptor (beta chain) was obtained from a study of cytomegalovirus exposure and HLA in healthy donors. V lost 6 bases and J lost 2; bases outside the gene matches: 8. The CDR3 is 15 residues long. Germline V gene data show CDR1 as MDHEN and CDR2 as SYDVKM. PCR employed 60 Vbeta and 13 Jbeta primers. Assay: immunoSEQ multiplex PCR; the TCRdb copy retains only in-frame clones and omits some. Of 130,000 to 150,000 clones listed, around four fifths are singletons. This TCR came from a woman aged 55-70 years in good health and CMV-seropositive. The chain recombines TRBV28 with TRBJ2-5, with TRBD1 identical over 8 bases. The sample taken for sequencing was PBMCs. The CDR3 nucleotides are TGTGCCAGCAGCGGCGGGACAGGATTACAAGAGACCCAGTACTTC. Protein product: CASSGGTGLQETQYF. Full variable domain (outside the CDR3, taken from reference TRBV28 and TRBJ2-5): DVKVTQSSRYLVKRTGEKVFLECVQDMDHENMFWYRQDPGLGLRLIYFSYDVKMKEKGDIPEGYSVSREKKERFSLILESASTNQTSMYLCASSGGTGLQETQYFGPGTRLLVL.